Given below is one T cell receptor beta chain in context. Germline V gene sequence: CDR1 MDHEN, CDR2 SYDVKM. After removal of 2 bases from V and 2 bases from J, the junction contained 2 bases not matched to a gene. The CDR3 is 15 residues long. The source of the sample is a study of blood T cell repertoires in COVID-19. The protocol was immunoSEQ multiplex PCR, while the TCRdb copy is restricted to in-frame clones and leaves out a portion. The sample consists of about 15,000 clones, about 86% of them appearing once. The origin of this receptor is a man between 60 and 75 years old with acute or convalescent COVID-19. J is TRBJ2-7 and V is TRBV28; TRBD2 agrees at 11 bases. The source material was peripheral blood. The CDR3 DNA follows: TGTGCCAGCAGTTTAGGACTAGCGGGCCCCTACGAGCAGTACTTC. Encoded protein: CASSLGLAGPYEQYF.